This TCR beta chain stems from a study of shared clonotypes between healthy human individuals. Study-level information: A donor's plate count was three for CD4 naive and three for CD4 memory; CD8 naive had two and CD8 memory one.

The assay used deep level. Generated by immunoSEQ multiplex PCR, the TCRdb table keeps only in-frame clones and is missing some. The data show more than 2,000,000 clones, approximately 95% seen once. CDR1 is SGHRS, CDR2 YFSETQ, per germline. V trimming: 1 base; J trimming: 8 bases; junction bases outside the gene matches: 2. The CDR3 has 14 residues. This chain connects TRBV5-1 to TRBJ2-1; TRBD2 aligns across 11 bases. The sequenced material came from naive CD4+ T cells from PBMCs. Subset noted: CD45RA+ positively selected. This receptor was taken from a man aged 18 to 29 in good health. Some clones in this sample may be carry-over from other donors' samples. For the CDR3, the DNA is TGCGCCAGCAGCTTGACTAGCGGGAGACATGAGCAGTTCTTC. This translates into CASSLTSGRHEQFF.